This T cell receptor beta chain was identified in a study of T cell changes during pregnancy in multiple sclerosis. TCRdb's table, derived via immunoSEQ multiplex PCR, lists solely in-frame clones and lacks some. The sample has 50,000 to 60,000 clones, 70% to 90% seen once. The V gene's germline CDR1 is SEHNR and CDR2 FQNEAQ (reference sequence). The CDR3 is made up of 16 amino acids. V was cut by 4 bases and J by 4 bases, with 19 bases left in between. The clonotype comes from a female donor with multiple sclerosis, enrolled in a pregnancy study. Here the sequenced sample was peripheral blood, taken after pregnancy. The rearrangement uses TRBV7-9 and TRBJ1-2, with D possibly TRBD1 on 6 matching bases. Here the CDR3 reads CASSSGGHPWGYGYTF. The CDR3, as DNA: TGTGCCAGCAGCTCCGGGGGGCATCCCTGGGGCTATGGCTACACCTTC.